In this sample, the clone carrying this TCR beta chain turned up a few times. The TCRbeta library incorporated unique molecular identifiers. TCRdb analysed the PCR reads with MiXCR anew, one entry per CDR3 protein. This repertoire shows some 500,000 distinct CDR3 sequences, about 18% found once; its top ten account for 3.3%. The sample comes from a study of T-cell reconstitution after alpha-beta-depleted transplantation in children. The TCR originated in a human donor who donated a stem cell graft to a child with acute lymphoblastic leukemia. The input for sequencing was PBMCs from the stem cell graft donor, taken from the stem cell graft.

CDR3 amino acids: CASSPREGGTGELFF. In nucleotides, the CDR3 is TGTGCCAGCTCACCACGAGAAGGGGGAACCGGGGAGCTGTTTTTT. V and J are TRBV18 and TRBJ2-2; possibly TRBD1 for D (6 bases). Germline-derived CDR1 and CDR2 are KGHSH and LQKENI. V was clipped by 1 base and J by 5 bases, with 11 bases between them. The CDR3 has 15 amino acids. The full variable domain, completed using reference TRBV18 and TRBJ2-2, is NAGVMQNPRHLVRRRGQEARLRCSPMKGHSHVYWYRQLPEEGLKFMVYLQKENIIDESGMPKERFSAEFPKEGPSILRIQQVVRGDSAAYFCASSPREGGTGELFFGEGSRLTVL.